The rows below give T cell receptor beta chains drawn from one sample of a study of T cells in Graves' hyperthyroidism and ophthalmopathy. TCRdb passed the multiplex PCR reads through MiXCR, listing each CDR3 protein once. The data show approximately 400,000 distinct CDR3 sequences, approximately 13% seen once. Sample: blood. These receptors all come from a man under 40 with Graves' hyperthyroidism that later progressed to Graves' ophthalmopathy. Each CDR3 is given with its conserved first and last residue. D genes are given only for firm matches. Clone size is not always given. Where it is, it says once, few, many or a class for expanded clones.

J gene: TRBJ1-6
D gene: TRBD1
clone size: many
V gene: TRBV6-1
CDR3 DNA: TGTGCCAGCAGTGTTACAGGGGAGGGGAATTCACCCCTCCACTTT
CDR3 protein: CASSVTGEGNSPLHF

J gene: TRBJ1-2
D gene: NA
clone size: many
V gene: TRBV2
CDR3 DNA: TGTGCCAGCAGCGAGGGACCGAACTATGGCTACACCTTC
CDR3 protein: CASSEGPNYGYTF

J gene: TRBJ2-6
D gene: NA
clone size: few
V gene: TRBV12-5
CDR3 DNA: TGTGCTAGTGGTTTACTCGTCTCTGGGGCCAACGTCCTGACTTTC
CDR3 protein: CASGLLVSGANVLTF

J gene: TRBJ1-4
D gene: TRBD1
clone size: NA
V gene: TRBV7-9
CDR3 DNA: TGTGCCAGCAGGTATTCACAGGGGAGTGAAAAACTGTTTTTT
CDR3 protein: CASRYSQGSEKLFF

J gene: TRBJ1-5
D gene: NA
clone size: many
V gene: TRBV6-1
CDR3 DNA: TGTGCCAGCAGTGCCGGGACGGGCTATCAGCCCCAGCATTTT
CDR3 protein: CASSAGTGYQPQHF

J gene: TRBJ2-3
D gene: TRBD1
clone size: many
V gene: TRBV6-1
CDR3 DNA: TGTGCCAGCAGTTTAGGACAGGGGTACACAGATACGCAGTATTTT
CDR3 protein: CASSLGQGYTDTQYF

J gene: TRBJ2-5
D gene: TRBD1
clone size: many
V gene: TRBV24-1
CDR3 DNA: TGTGCCACCAGGGTTGGACAGGGATGGAGCCAGTACTTC
CDR3 protein: CATRVGQGWSQYF

J gene: TRBJ1-6
D gene: TRBD1
clone size: NA
V gene: TRBV6-5
CDR3 DNA: TGTGCCAGCAGTTCTACAGCCGCCGGGACAGGGGGTAATTCACCCCTCCACTTT
CDR3 protein: CASSSTAAGTGGNSPLHF

J gene: TRBJ2-6
D gene: NA
clone size: NA
V gene: TRBV10-3
CDR3 DNA: TGTGCCATCAGTGTAGGGATCTCTGGGGCCAACGTCCTGACTTTC
CDR3 protein: CAISVGISGANVLTF

J gene: TRBJ1-2
D gene: NA
clone size: many
V gene: TRBV5-1
CDR3 DNA: TGCGCCAGCAGCCCCGACACAGGGACGTACTATGGCTACACCTTC
CDR3 protein: CASSPDTGTYYGYTF

J gene: TRBJ2-3
D gene: NA
clone size: many
V gene: TRBV2
CDR3 DNA: TGTGCCAGCAATCAGCGGGTTATCACAGATACGCAGTATTTT
CDR3 protein: CASNQRVITDTQYF

J gene: TRBJ2-5
D gene: TRBD2
clone size: many
V gene: TRBV30
CDR3 DNA: TGTGCCTGGAGTGGGGGGGGGCAAGAGACCCAGTACTTC
CDR3 protein: CAWSGGGQETQYF

J gene: TRBJ2-2
D gene: NA
clone size: many
V gene: TRBV28
CDR3 DNA: TGTGCCAGCAGTTCGGAGGGGGCCGGGGAGCTGTTTTTT
CDR3 protein: CASSSEGAGELFF

J gene: TRBJ2-3
D gene: TRBD2
clone size: few
V gene: TRBV5-6
CDR3 DNA: TGTGCCAGCAGCCCCAGACTAGCGGGGGTTATAGATACGCAGTATTTT
CDR3 protein: CASSPRLAGVIDTQYF

J gene: TRBJ2-7
D gene: TRBD1
clone size: once
V gene: TRBV20-1
CDR3 DNA: TGCAGTGCTGCGACAGGGGCCCACGAGCAGTACTTC
CDR3 protein: CSAATGAHEQYF

J gene: TRBJ2-3
D gene: NA
clone size: few
V gene: TRBV18
CDR3 DNA: TGTGCCAGCTCACCCTTGACAGTCCCTAGCACAGATACGCAGTATTTT
CDR3 protein: CASSPLTVPSTDTQYF

J gene: TRBJ1-1
D gene: NA
clone size: few
V gene: TRBV6-1
CDR3 DNA: TGTGCCAGCAGTGATCTTTGCGGGCGGAACACTGAAGCTTTCTTT
CDR3 protein: CASSDLCGRNTEAFF

J gene: TRBJ1-3
D gene: NA
clone size: NA
V gene: TRBV29-1
CDR3 DNA: TGCAGCGGGGGGGACGGCCACTCTGGAAACACCATATATTTT
CDR3 protein: CSGGDGHSGNTIYF

J gene: TRBJ1-1
D gene: TRBD1
clone size: many
V gene: TRBV28
CDR3 DNA: TGTGCCAGCAGTTACGGGGACAGGAACACTGAAGCTTTCTTT
CDR3 protein: CASSYGDRNTEAFF

J gene: TRBJ2-7
D gene: TRBD2
clone size: NA
V gene: TRBV11-3
CDR3 DNA: TGTGCCAGCAGCCCCCGGCCTAGCGGGGGTGACGAGCAGTACTTC
CDR3 protein: CASSPRPSGGDEQYF

J gene: TRBJ2-1
D gene: NA
clone size: NA
V gene: TRBV7-9
CDR3 DNA: TGTGCCAGCGGGCCAGCGAATAGCTCCTACAATGAGCAGTTCTTC
CDR3 protein: CASGPANSSYNEQFF

J gene: TRBJ2-7
D gene: TRBD1
clone size: few
V gene: TRBV20-1
CDR3 DNA: TGCAGTGCTCGGACAGGGATCAGCTCCTACGAGCAGTACTTC
CDR3 protein: CSARTGISSYEQYF

J gene: TRBJ1-3
D gene: NA
clone size: NA
V gene: TRBV5-1
CDR3 DNA: TGCGCCAGCAGCTTGACACCCGACTCTGGAAACACCATATATTTT
CDR3 protein: CASSLTPDSGNTIYF

J gene: TRBJ2-5
D gene: NA
clone size: NA
V gene: TRBV5-4
CDR3 DNA: TGTGCCAGCAGCTTGTTAACCGAGACCCAGTACTTC
CDR3 protein: CASSLLTETQYF

J gene: TRBJ2-7
D gene: NA
clone size: many
V gene: TRBV6-1
CDR3 DNA: TGTGCCAGCAGCACTCAGGGCTTCGAGCAGTACTTC
CDR3 protein: CASSTQGFEQYF

J gene: TRBJ2-3
D gene: TRBD1
clone size: many
V gene: TRBV5-6
CDR3 DNA: TGTGCCAGCAGCTACGGACAGGGGACAGATACGCAGTATTTT
CDR3 protein: CASSYGQGTDTQYF

J gene: TRBJ2-7
D gene: NA
clone size: NA
V gene: TRBV20-1
CDR3 DNA: TGCAGTGCTAGAGATAACAGGGTTACGAACGAGCAGTACTTC
CDR3 protein: CSARDNRVTNEQYF

J gene: TRBJ1-4
D gene: TRBD1
clone size: many
V gene: TRBV2
CDR3 DNA: TGTGCCAGCAGAAGACAGGGGAGCCCTAATGAAAAACTGTTTTTT
CDR3 protein: CASRRQGSPNEKLFF

J gene: TRBJ1-3
D gene: NA
clone size: many
V gene: TRBV6-1
CDR3 DNA: TGTGCCAGCATTTCGGGGGACTCTGGAAACACCATATATTTT
CDR3 protein: CASISGDSGNTIYF

J gene: TRBJ2-6
D gene: TRBD1
clone size: few
V gene: TRBV24-1
CDR3 DNA: TGTGCCACCAGTGAGGGACAGGGGGCAGATGGGGCCAACGTCCTGACTTTC
CDR3 protein: CATSEGQGADGANVLTF

J gene: TRBJ2-2
D gene: NA
clone size: NA
V gene: TRBV5-1
CDR3 DNA: TGCGCCGGCAGCCCTCCGAGCACCGGGGAGCTGTTTTTT
CDR3 protein: CAGSPPSTGELFF

J gene: TRBJ2-3
D gene: TRBD2
clone size: few
V gene: TRBV6-1
CDR3 DNA: TGTGCCAGCAGGAGCAGAGCGGGGGTTTCCACAGATACGCAGTATTTT
CDR3 protein: CASRSRAGVSTDTQYF

J gene: TRBJ2-3
D gene: NA
clone size: NA
V gene: TRBV12-3/TRBV12-4
CDR3 DNA: TGTGCCAGCGGTGCCGGCAGCGCCAGCACAGATACGCAGTATTTT
CDR3 protein: CASGAGSASTDTQYF

J gene: TRBJ2-1
D gene: TRBD2
clone size: NA
V gene: TRBV7-9
CDR3 DNA: TGTGTCAGCAGCCCCAGTCGGGGGGGGTCCTACAATGAGCAGTTCTTC
CDR3 protein: CVSSPSRGGSYNEQFF

J gene: TRBJ1-2
D gene: NA
clone size: many
V gene: TRBV16
CDR3 DNA: TGTGCCAGCAGCCAATCGGCGGGAGGCCGCTACACCTTC
CDR3 protein: CASSQSAGGRYTF

J gene: TRBJ1-6
D gene: TRBD1
clone size: NA
V gene: TRBV28
CDR3 DNA: TGTGCCAGCAGTTTCAGGGGGACCGTGAGGTCACCCCTCCACTTT
CDR3 protein: CASSFRGTVRSPLHF

J gene: TRBJ2-1
D gene: NA
clone size: NA
V gene: TRBV9
CDR3 DNA: TGTGCCAGCAGCCCGATCGGTAGGGCGGAATTCTACGAGCAGTTCTTC
CDR3 protein: CASSPIGRAEFYEQFF

J gene: TRBJ2-2
D gene: NA
clone size: few
V gene: TRBV5-1
CDR3 DNA: TGCGCCAGCAGCTCGACCCACATAGACGGGGAGCTGTTTTTT
CDR3 protein: CASSSTHIDGELFF

J gene: TRBJ2-3
D gene: NA
clone size: many
V gene: TRBV5-1
CDR3 DNA: TGCGCCAGCAATTGGCAGGGCGGAGATACGCAGTATTTT
CDR3 protein: CASNWQGGDTQYF

J gene: TRBJ2-7
D gene: NA
clone size: many
V gene: TRBV20-1
CDR3 DNA: TGCAGTGCTAGAGACGACAGGACATCCTTCTACGAGCAGTACTTC
CDR3 protein: CSARDDRTSFYEQYF